Included here is one T cell receptor beta chain sequence, with context. These data belong to a study of blood T cell repertoires in COVID-19. Study in general: Sources were T cells, B-cell-depleted T cells, or PBMCs; the material itself was cDNA or gDNA.

The trim removed 8 bases at V and 0 bases at J, leaving 4 bases unmatched. CDR3 length: 14 residues. The germline gives CDR1 LNHDA, CDR2 SQIVND (reference sequence). Authors' methods: Researchers report that nucleated cell counts were estimated from reference gene primer amplification. The data were produced by immunoSEQ multiplex PCR, yet TCRdb's version contains in-frame clones alone and is incomplete. D and trimming were read from the DNA, whereas the V and J calls and clone size are those reported in that table. This sample has over 200,000 clones; around 83% occur once, and the top ten carry approximately 5.4%.

The gene calls are TRBV19 and TRBJ1-3; 7 bases line up with TRBD1. The source is an elderly man with acute or convalescent COVID-19. Sequencing input: peripheral blood. The CDR3 reads CASLGQYSGNTIYF. The CDR3 DNA reads TGTGCCAGTTTGGGACAGTACTCTGGAAACACCATATATTTT.